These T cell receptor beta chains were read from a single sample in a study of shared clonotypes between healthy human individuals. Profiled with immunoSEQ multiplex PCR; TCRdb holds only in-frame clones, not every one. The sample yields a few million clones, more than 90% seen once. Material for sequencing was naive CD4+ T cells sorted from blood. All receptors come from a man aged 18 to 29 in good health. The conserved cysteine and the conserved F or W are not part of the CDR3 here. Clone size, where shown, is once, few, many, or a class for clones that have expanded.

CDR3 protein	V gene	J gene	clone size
ASSLRAYLPPQETQY	TRBV7-9	TRBJ2-5	-
ASSIDSIGSYEQY	TRBV19	TRBJ2-7	-
ASSLTGPITLH	TRBV28	TRBJ1-6	-
ASSFRGNSPLH	TRBV7-9	TRBJ1-6	-
ASSLVEGQETQY	TRBV5-1	TRBJ2-5	-
ASSEMTGGRYAYEQY	TRBV6-1	TRBJ2-7	-
ASRKTGGNYGYT	TRBV27	TRBJ1-2	-
ASSEGRAVNQPQH	TRBV6-1	TRBJ1-5	-
ASSQYPYEQY	TRBV4-1	TRBJ2-7	-
ASRSGLAGPDTQY	TRBV6-1	TRBJ2-3	-
ASIGDKNTEAF	TRBV19	TRBJ1-1	-
ASGRDPGNTIY	TRBV19	TRBJ1-3	-
ASSYTPDQPQH	TRBV7-3	TRBJ1-5	-
ASSLGGVAEETQY	TRBV5-4	TRBJ2-5	-
AWNSLWETQY	TRBV30	TRBJ2-5	-
ASSGGLAEGHTEAF	TRBV5-6	TRBJ1-1	few
ASRGGTSGETQY	TRBV6-1	TRBJ2-5	-
ASSERAEGFGNTIY	TRBV6-1	TRBJ1-3	-
ASSESGTSGRPGTQY	TRBV25-1	TRBJ2-3	-
ASRSGSVGNQPQH	TRBV19	TRBJ1-5	few
ASSTVGGGTSEQY	TRBV28	TRBJ2-7	-
ASNTGTGRFLDT	TRBV28	TRBJ1-2	-
ASSYGTGANSPLH	TRBV14	TRBJ1-6	few
ASSSGGTVSYEQY	TRBV13	TRBJ2-7	-
ASSNGQVRNTIY	TRBV5-1	TRBJ1-3	once
ASSLEQGYTEAF	TRBV28	TRBJ1-1	-
AIRRDYTDTQY	TRBV10-3	TRBJ2-3	-
ASSEEVKGNTIY	TRBV2	TRBJ1-3	-
ASSVADTQY	TRBV5-8	TRBJ2-3	-